Listed below are T cell receptor beta chains from one sample, sequenced in a study of shared clonotypes between healthy human individuals. Only in-frame clones appear in the TCRdb table, and some are missing; sequencing was by immunoSEQ multiplex PCR. The repertoire holds about 2.5 million clones, with 92% as singletons. Material: naive CD4+ T cells from PBMCs. Receptors originate from a man younger than 35 in good health. Some clones in this sample may be carry-over from other donors' samples. Each CDR3 is given with its conserved first and last residue. A D gene is named only where the DNA matches it firmly. Where a row states a size, it is once, few, many or the class of an expanded clone; other rows omit it.

>15|TRBD1|.|TRBJ2-7|TRBV19
TGTGCCAGTAGTATAACGACAGGGGCATCCTACGAGCAGTACTTC
CASSITTGASYEQYF
>14|TRBD1|.|TRBJ2-7|TRBV7-9
TGTGCCAGCAGCTTCTGGGACAGGGAATACGAGCAGTACTTC
CASSFWDREYEQYF
>15|.|.|TRBJ1-1|TRBV6-6
TGTGCCAGCAGTTCCCTTGGAGGCTATAACACTGAAGCTTTCTTT
CASSSLGGYNTEAFF
>18|TRBD2|.|TRBJ2-5|TRBV18
TGTGCCAGCTCACCTTTCCCGATCGGGACTACCCGAGGGGAGACCCAGTACTTC
CASSPFPIGTTRGETQYF
>16|.|.|TRBJ2-7|TRBV11-1
TGTGCCAGCAGCTTACGTCCGAATAGGGTTCATGGTGAGCAGTACTTC
CASSLRPNRVHGEQYF
>16|TRBD2|.|TRBJ2-7|TRBV5-4
TGTGCCAGCAGCGGGACAGCGACTAGCGGGAGCTACGAGCAGTACTTC
CASSGTATSGSYEQYF
>15|TRBD1|.|TRBJ2-1|TRBV10-3
TGTGCCATCAGCGAGGGGACAGGGGTCTACAATGAGCAGTTCTTC
CAISEGTGVYNEQFF
>19|.|.|TRBJ2-5|TRBV7-8
TGTGCCAGCAGCTTACTAGCCATGGGTTGGGCGGCCCGGAAGGAGACCCAGTACTTC
CASSLLAMGWAARKETQYF
>14|.|.|TRBJ2-3|TRBV6-6
TGTGCCAGCAGCCTCGGACAGCTTGGAGATACGCAGTATTTT
CASSLGQLGDTQYF
>15|.|.|TRBJ1-2|TRBV11-3
TGTGCCAGCAGCGAATACCCCATCCGGGACTATGGCTACACCTTC
CASSEYPIRDYGYTF
>17|TRBD1|.|TRBJ1-4|TRBV25-1
TGTGCCAGCAGTGAATGGTCTCTTGGGGACAGGGAAGAAAAACTGTTTTTT
CASSEWSLGDREEKLFF
>16|TRBD2|.|TRBJ2-1|TRBV5-1
TGCGCCAGCAGCTTGGTAGCGGGAGGCCCCGGTTCGGAGCAGTTCTTC
CASSLVAGGPGSEQFF
>14|.|few|TRBJ1-5|TRBV6-1
TGTGCCAGCAGTGAAGTAGAGGGGGGACGGGCCCAGCATTTT
CASSEVEGGRAQHF
>15|.|.|TRBJ2-1|TRBV7-2
TGTGCCAGCAGCACCCTGGCCCTCTCCTACAATGAGCAGTTCTTC
CASSTLALSYNEQFF
>11|.|.|TRBJ2-1|TRBV9
TGTGCCAGCAGCGTGGGCCCTACCCAGTTCTTC
CASSVGPTQFF
>15|TRBD2|.|TRBJ2-1|TRBV6-6
TGTGCCAGCAGCCGCACTAGCGGGAGAGACAATGAGCAGTTCTTC
CASSRTSGRDNEQFF
>16|.|.|TRBJ2-2|TRBV5-1
TGCGCCAGCAGCTTGGCGAGAGGAGATAACACCGGGGAGCTGTTTTTT
CASSLARGDNTGELFF
>13|.|.|TRBJ2-7|TRBV7-3
TGTGCCAGCAGCTTAACTGGGGGCTACGAGCAGTACTTC
CASSLTGGYEQYF
>15|.|.|TRBJ2-2|TRBV19
TGTGCCAGCACGAAATTGGGGGAGAACACCGGGGAGCTGTTTTTT
CASTKLGENTGELFF
>14|.|.|TRBJ1-4|TRBV18
TGTGCCAGCTCACCACCGGGGGTGGGTGAAAAACTGTTTTTT
CASSPPGVGEKLFF
>13|.|few|TRBJ1-1|TRBV6-4
TGTGCCAGCAGTGAGTCAGGGACCTCTGAAGCTTTCTTT
CASSESGTSEAFF
>14|.|.|TRBJ2-7|TRBV9
TGTGCCAGCAGCCCCCAGACTAGTCCGAGTGAGCAGTACTTC
CASSPQTSPSEQYF
>11|.|.|TRBJ2-7|TRBV7-4
TGTGCTGGACAGAGCTCCTACGAGCAGTACTTC
CAGQSSYEQYF
>14|.|.|TRBJ2-5|TRBV6-5
TGTGCCAGCAGTTACTCGGGGTCCGTGGAGACCCAGTACTTC
CASSYSGSVETQYF
>14|.|.|TRBJ2-7|TRBV9
TGTGCCAGCAGCGTGATGGGGGCTTCTGACGAGCAGTACTTC
CASSVMGASDEQYF
>16|.|.|TRBJ2-1|TRBV27
TGTGCCAGCAGTCCCCCCCTTAGCGGAACCTACAATGAGCAGTTCTTC
CASSPPLSGTYNEQFF
>11|.|.|TRBJ1-2|TRBV28
TGTGCCAGCAGCGAGAACTATGGCTACACCTTC
CASSENYGYTF
>16|.|.|TRBJ2-1|TRBV28
TGTGCCAGCAGCTACCTCTCAAGGGGGTTGGACAATGAGCAGTTCTTC
CASSYLSRGLDNEQFF
>19|.|.|TRBJ1-5|TRBV5-5
TGTGCCAGCAGCTTGATGGTTTTGGCAGGGGATTTGGTCAATCAGCCCCAGCATTTT
CASSLMVLAGDLVNQPQHF
>13|.|.|TRBJ2-7|TRBV9
TGTGCCAGCAGCGTTGGCGGCCCCTACGAGCAGTACTTC
CASSVGGPYEQYF
>13|.|once|TRBJ1-2|TRBV27
TGTGCCAGCAGTTTATCAGGGTACTATGGCTACACCTTC
CASSLSGYYGYTF
>14|.|.|TRBJ2-1|TRBV5-1
TGCGCCAGCAGCTGGGACTTCTCCTACAATGAGCAGTTCTTC
CASSWDFSYNEQFF
>13|.|.|TRBJ1-2|TRBV11-2
TGTGCCAGCAGCGCCGACCCAAACTATGGCTACACCTTC
CASSADPNYGYTF
>13|TRBD1|.|TRBJ1-2|TRBV28
TGTGCCAGCAGTTTCCGGGACAGCTATGGCTACACCTTC
CASSFRDSYGYTF
>16|TRBD1|.|TRBJ1-2|TRBV28
TGTGCCAGCCATACAGGGGCTGGGAGGAGTAACTATGGCTACACCTTC
CASHTGAGRSNYGYTF
>15|.|.|TRBJ2-7|TRBV7-2
TGTGCCAGCAGCTTAGAAGTCACCGTGGGGGCCGAGCAGTACTTC
CASSLEVTVGAEQYF
>14|.|.|TRBJ2-2|TRBV7-3
TGTGCCAGCAGCCCCGTCCGTTACACCGGGGAGCTGTTTTTT
CASSPVRYTGELFF
>16|.|.|TRBJ2-1|TRBV11-1
TGTGCCAGCAGCTTAGCGCCTGGACTTCGATCCAATGAGCAGTTCTTC
CASSLAPGLRSNEQFF
>13|.|.|TRBJ2-1|TRBV11-3
TGTGCCAGCAGCGGTGGTTTGGGAAATGAGCAGTTCTTC
CASSGGLGNEQFF
>13|TRBD1|.|TRBJ1-1|TRBV19
TGTGCCAGTTTTCGGACAGGGGGAAGAGAAGCTTTCTTT
CASFRTGGREAFF
>14|TRBD1|.|TRBJ1-2|TRBV6-5
TGTGCCAGCAGTCGACAGGGGTTCTCCTATGGCTACACCTTC
CASSRQGFSYGYTF
>17|TRBD2|once|TRBJ2-2|TRBV5-1
TGCGCCAGCAGCTTGGCGGTAGCGGGAGGCAACACCGGGGAGCTGTTTTTT
CASSLAVAGGNTGELFF
>16|TRBD1|.|TRBJ1-5|TRBV5-8
TGTGCCAGCATGAGGCCTGACAGGGGGAACAATCAGCCCCAGCATTTT
CASMRPDRGNNQPQHF
>13|TRBD1|.|TRBJ2-2|TRBV29-1
TGCAGCGTTGACGACAGGGCGCGCGGGGAGCTGTTTTTT
CSVDDRARGELFF
>16|.|.|TRBJ1-1|TRBV15
TGTGCCACCAGCAGTTCATCCGGTCGGGGGCAGGGTGAAGCTTTCTTT
CATSSSSGRGQGEAFF
>16|TRBD1|.|TRBJ1-1|TRBV28
TGTGCCAGCAGTTTAACACCTTCAGGGGGCTACACTGAAGCTTTCTTT
CASSLTPSGGYTEAFF
>15|TRBD1|.|TRBJ1-1|TRBV30
TGTGCCTGGAGGGGCCGCCTTGACAGGGCCACTGAAGCTTTCTTT
CAWRGRLDRATEAFF
>16|TRBD1|.|TRBJ1-1|TRBV5-1
TGCGCCAGCAGCTTGGATTCGAGACAGGGCGCCACTGAAGCTTTCTTT
CASSLDSRQGATEAFF
>13|.|.|TRBJ1-1|TRBV7-2
TGTGCCAGCAGCCCACGGAGGGGCACTGAAGCTTTCTTT
CASSPRRGTEAFF
>11|TRBD1|.|TRBJ1-1|TRBV6-5
TGTGCCAGCAGTAGACAGGGGGAAGCTTTCTTT
CASSRQGEAFF
>15|TRBD2|.|TRBJ2-2|TRBV15
TGTGCCACCAGCAGGGGGGGACTAGCGGCCGGGGAGCTGTTTTTT
CATSRGGLAAGELFF
>13|.|.|TRBJ2-1|TRBV9
TGTGCCAGCAGCGTAGGCAGGTACAATGAGCAGTTCTTC
CASSVGRYNEQFF
>13|TRBD2|.|TRBJ2-7|TRBV29-1
TGCAGCGTTGATGTTAGCGGGCTCTACGAGCAGTACTTC
CSVDVSGLYEQYF
>12|.|.|TRBJ2-7|TRBV28
TGTGCCAGCAGTTTTCAGGGCTACGAGCAGTACTTC
CASSFQGYEQYF
>16|.|.|TRBJ2-6|TRBV7-3
TGTGCCAGCAGCTTAGGGGGCGGTGGAGGGGCCAACGTCCTGACTTTC
CASSLGGGGGANVLTF
>13|.|.|TRBJ1-2|TRBV6-1
TGTGCCAGCAGTGAAGCTTGGAGGAATGGCTACACCTTC
CASSEAWRNGYTF
>15|TRBD1|.|TRBJ2-1|TRBV19
TGTGCCAGTAGGCGGGGACAGGGAGATAAGGGTGAGCAGTTCTTC
CASRRGQGDKGEQFF
>12|.|.|TRBJ1-4|TRBV29-1
TGCAGCGTTGAAAGCGGGGAGGAAAAACTGTTTTTT
CSVESGEEKLFF